This T cell receptor (beta chain) was retrieved from a study of cytomegalovirus exposure and HLA in healthy donors. PCR primers comprised 60 Vbeta and 13 Jbeta primers. Data came from immunoSEQ multiplex PCR; TCRdb stores just in-frame clones and leaves some out. The table has 140,000 to 150,000 clones, about three quarters seen once; the top ten hold 2.5% to 3.5%. Germline values: CDR1 SGDLS, CDR2 YYNGEE. V dropped 0 bases and J dropped 4; count of bases not matched to a gene: 2. The CDR3 contains 15 residues. The V and J genes are TRBV9 and TRBJ1-4; 8 bases line up with TRBD1. Material for sequencing was PBMCs. This receptor was identified in a man aged 40-55 years in good health and CMV-seropositive. The CDR3 protein is CASSVGGQDNEKLFF. The CDR3 coding sequence is TGTGCCAGCAGCGTAGGGGGACAGGATAATGAAAAACTGTTTTTT.